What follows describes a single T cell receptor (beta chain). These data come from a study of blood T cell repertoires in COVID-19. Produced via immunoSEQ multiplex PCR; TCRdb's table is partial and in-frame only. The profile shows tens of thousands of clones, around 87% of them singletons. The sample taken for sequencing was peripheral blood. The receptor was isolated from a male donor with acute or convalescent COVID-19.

Here the CDR3 reads CASSLRARDNEKLFF. The CDR3 bases are TGTGCCAGCAGCTTGCGGGCCCGGGATAATGAAAAACTGTTTTTT. The genes are TRBV7-9 and TRBJ1-4; D is unclear. CDR1 is SEHNR and CDR2 is FQNEAQ in the germline V gene (reference sequence). Deletions cut 3 bases from V and 4 bases from J, with 12 bases between. This CDR3 has 15 residues.